This TCR beta chain was sequenced in a study of OX40 agonist ivuxolimab in advanced cancers. A few counts support this clone. This sample includes further DNA sequences coding for the same CDR3. Samples of blood were obtained at baseline, on cycle 4 day 1, and on cycle 7 day 1. Produced via immunoSEQ multiplex PCR; TCRdb's table is partial and in-frame only. The sample holds more than 65,000 clones, approximately 80% seen once. Source: CD4+ or CD8+ T cells sorted from blood, taken in a trial of the OX40 agonist ivuxolimab. This TCR came from an adult with an advanced solid tumor such as melanoma, head and neck, liver or kidney cancer.

In DNA, the CDR3 is TGTGCCAGCAGTTTAACAGGTGTTGGAAACACCATATATTTT. Translating gives CASSLTGVGNTIYF. The J gene is TRBJ1-3, the V gene TRBV6-1; D might be TRBD1 (5 bases). V lost 5 bases to trimming and J lost 3 bases, with 11 bases between them. CDR3 length: 14 residues. CDR1 is MNHNS, CDR2 SASEGT, per germline.